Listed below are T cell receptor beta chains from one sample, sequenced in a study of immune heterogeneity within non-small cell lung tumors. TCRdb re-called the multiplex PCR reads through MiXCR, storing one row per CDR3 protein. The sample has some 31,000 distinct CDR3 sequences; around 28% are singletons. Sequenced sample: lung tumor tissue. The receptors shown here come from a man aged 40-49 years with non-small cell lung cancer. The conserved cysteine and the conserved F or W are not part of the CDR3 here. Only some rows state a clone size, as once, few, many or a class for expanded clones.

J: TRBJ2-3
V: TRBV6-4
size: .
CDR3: ASSRGGTDTKY

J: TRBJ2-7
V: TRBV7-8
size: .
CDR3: ASSLRQGSTYEQY

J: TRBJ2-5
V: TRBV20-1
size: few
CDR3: SAIEETQY

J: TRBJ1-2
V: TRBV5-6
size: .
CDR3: ASSFLGGSYGYT

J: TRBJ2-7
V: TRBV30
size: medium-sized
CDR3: AWTGRLAVTEQY

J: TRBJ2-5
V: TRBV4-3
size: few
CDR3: ASSQGVGAAVTQY

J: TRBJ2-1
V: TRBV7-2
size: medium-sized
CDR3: ASSSRLRANEQF

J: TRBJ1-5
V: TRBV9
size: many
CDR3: ASSVAGTEDQPQH

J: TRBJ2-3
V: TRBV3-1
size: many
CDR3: ASSQDGTGTDTQY

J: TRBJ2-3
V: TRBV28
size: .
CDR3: ASSPGSADTQY

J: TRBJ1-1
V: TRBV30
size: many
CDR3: AWRNREVTEAF

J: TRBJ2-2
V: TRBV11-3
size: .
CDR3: ASSLVETSFTGELF

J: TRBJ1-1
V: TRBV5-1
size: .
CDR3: ASNPSGSGLTEAF

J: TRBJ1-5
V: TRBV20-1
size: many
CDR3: SAGDGARGNQPQH

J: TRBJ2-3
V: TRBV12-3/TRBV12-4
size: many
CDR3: ASSLSGTDTQY

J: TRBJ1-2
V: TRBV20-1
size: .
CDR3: SARVSGQRGYT

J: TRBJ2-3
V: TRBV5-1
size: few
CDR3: ASSPIPASGSTDTQY

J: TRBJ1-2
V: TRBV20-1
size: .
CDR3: SASRGTGHGYT

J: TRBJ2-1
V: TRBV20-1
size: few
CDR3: SAPGLAGAYNEQF

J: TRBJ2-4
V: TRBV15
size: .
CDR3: ATSLWGTYGYIQY

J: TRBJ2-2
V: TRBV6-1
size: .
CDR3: ASSVQTVNTGELF

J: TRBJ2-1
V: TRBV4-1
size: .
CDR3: ASIRLPGLAGASSYNEQF

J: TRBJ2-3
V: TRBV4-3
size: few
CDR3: ASSPRLLDTQY

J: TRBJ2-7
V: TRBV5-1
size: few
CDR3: ASSVAAGTGEQY

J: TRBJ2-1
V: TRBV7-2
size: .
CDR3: ASSLGGGLGREQF

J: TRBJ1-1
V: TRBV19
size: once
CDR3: ASRDRNTGAF

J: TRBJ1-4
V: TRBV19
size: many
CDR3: ASRTQGPNEKLF

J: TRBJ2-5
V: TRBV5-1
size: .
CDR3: ASTLSGIGSETQY

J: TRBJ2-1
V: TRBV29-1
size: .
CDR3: SVGGGYSYNEQF

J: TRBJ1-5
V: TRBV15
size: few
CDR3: ATSRGAPNQPQH

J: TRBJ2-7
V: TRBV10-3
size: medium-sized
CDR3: AISVPGQGHEQY

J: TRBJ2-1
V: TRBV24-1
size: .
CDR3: ATSDSMRDEQF

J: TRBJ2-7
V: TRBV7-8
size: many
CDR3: ASSLDAPPYEQY

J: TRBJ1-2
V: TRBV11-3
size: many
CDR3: ASRRRQVMKDGYT

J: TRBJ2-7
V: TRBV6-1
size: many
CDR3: ASIAGGGQYEQY

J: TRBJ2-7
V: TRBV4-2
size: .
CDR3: ASSPISVRGTSGRWSYEQY

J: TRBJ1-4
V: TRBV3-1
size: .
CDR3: ASSQGGEKLF

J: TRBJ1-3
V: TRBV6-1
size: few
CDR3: ASKAFGSGNTIY

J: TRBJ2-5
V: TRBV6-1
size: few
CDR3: ASRPQTAILAQETQY

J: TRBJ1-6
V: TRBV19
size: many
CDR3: ASSQRDRIYNSPLH

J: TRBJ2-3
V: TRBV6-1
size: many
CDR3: ASSSGWGATDTQY

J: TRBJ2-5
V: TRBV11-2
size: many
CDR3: ASSLEWQTQETQY

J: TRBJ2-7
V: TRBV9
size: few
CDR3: ASSVGEGPYEQY

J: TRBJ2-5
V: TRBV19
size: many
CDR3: ASSIGSLETQY

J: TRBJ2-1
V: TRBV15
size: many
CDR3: ATSRFGTYNEQF

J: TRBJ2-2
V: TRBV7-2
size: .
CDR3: ASSLEGGINTGELF

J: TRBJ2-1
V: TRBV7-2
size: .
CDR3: ASSLSATVSSYNEQF

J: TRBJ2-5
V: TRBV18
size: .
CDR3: ASSPVVQETQY

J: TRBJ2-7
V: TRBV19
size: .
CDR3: ASSRSDSGREQY

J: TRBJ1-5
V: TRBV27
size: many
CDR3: ASSLGGPGNQPQH

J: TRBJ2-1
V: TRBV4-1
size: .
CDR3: ASSQDPFGWLAVSSEQF

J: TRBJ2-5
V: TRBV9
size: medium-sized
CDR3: ASSVVQGGQETQY

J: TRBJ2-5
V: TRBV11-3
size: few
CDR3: ASSLEPAGETQY

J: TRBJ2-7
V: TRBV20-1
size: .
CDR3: SARDDRGCGQY